This T cell receptor (beta chain) derives from a study of Graves' ophthalmopathy and Graves' hyperthyroidism. V was shortened by 6 bases and J by 1 base, with 6 bases between the two germline ends. The CDR3 runs 11 residues. Germline values: CDR1 DFQATT, CDR2 SNEGSKA (reference sequence). It was on clinical symptoms, serum thyroxine, TRAb, thyroid ultrasound and orbital computed tomography that diagnosis relied. Investigators amplified TCR beta CDR3 regions from RNA transcripts. Second-round multiplex PCR came after first-round RT-PCR with HTBI primers. MiXCR, run by TCRdb on the multiplex PCR reads, gives a single entry per CDR3 protein. The data contain hundreds of thousands of distinct CDR3 sequences, over 20% of them singletons.

V gene TRBV20-1 combines with J gene TRBJ1-1, with D unresolved. The clonotype was recovered from a woman under 30 with stable Graves' hyperthyroidism. Some clones in this sample may be carry-over from other donors' samples. Sequenced: peripheral blood. The CDR3 DNA reads TGCAGTGCGCCACAGAACACTGAAGCTTTCTTT. Protein: CSAPQNTEAFF.